This TCR beta chain originates from a study of monozygotic twins with inflammatory bowel disease. Points from the study as a whole: Similarity of repertoires did not differ between concordant and discordant twins, possibly from limited power. Patient-to-patient differences in immunosuppressive treatment may have added variability to the repertoires.

Two nested PCRs, run for approximately 17 and 9 cycles, were applied to TCRalpha and TCRbeta cDNA. With the 5' RACE reads reprocessed, TCRdb shows one record per CDR3 protein and no DNA. Here the sample table reports 110,000 to 150,000 distinct CDR3 sequences. About this clonotype: The antigen is unknown.

The material sequenced was blood. This TCR derives from a human donor with ulcerative colitis or Crohn's disease, or a healthy co-twin of an affected twin (not recorded which).

The CDR3 spells CATSRDNAGAGELFF. This rearrangement joins TRBV15 to TRBJ2-2; TCRdb's assignment of TRBD1 cannot be checked, as there is no DNA. This CDR3 comprises 15 residues. CDR1 and CDR2 (germline): LNHNV, YYDKDF (reference sequence).